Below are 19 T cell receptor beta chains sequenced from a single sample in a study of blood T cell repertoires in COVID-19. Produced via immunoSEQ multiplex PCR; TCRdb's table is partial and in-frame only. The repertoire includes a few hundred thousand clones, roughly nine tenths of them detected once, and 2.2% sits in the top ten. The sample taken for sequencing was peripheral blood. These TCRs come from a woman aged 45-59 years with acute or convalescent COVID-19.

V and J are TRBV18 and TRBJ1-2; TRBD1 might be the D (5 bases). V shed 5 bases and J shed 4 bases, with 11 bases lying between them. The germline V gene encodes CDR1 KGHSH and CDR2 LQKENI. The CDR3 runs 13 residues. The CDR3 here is CASSSGDSYGYTF. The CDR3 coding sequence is TGTGCCAGCTCAAGTGGGGACTCCTATGGCTACACCTTC.

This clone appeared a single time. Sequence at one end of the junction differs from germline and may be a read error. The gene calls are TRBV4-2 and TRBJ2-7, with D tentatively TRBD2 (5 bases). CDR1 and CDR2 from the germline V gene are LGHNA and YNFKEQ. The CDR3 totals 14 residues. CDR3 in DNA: TGTGCCGGCAGCCGGACGGGGTCAACAGAAGAGCAGTACTTC. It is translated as CAGSRTGSTEEQYF.

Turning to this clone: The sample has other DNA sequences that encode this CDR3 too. The CDR3 DNA reads TGTGCCAGCAGCTTAGCGGGAGGGCCCGGGGAGCTGTTTTTT. This gives the protein CASSLAGGPGELFF. The chain has TRBV7-2 and TRBJ2-2, with 7 bases fitting TRBD2. This CDR3 spans 14 amino acids. Losses at the gene ends were 0 bases for V and 6 bases for J; bases not matched to a gene: 1. Germline CDR1 SGHTA, CDR2 FQGNSA. The full variable domain, in which reference TRBV7-2 and TRBJ2-2 provide the parts outside the CDR3, is GAGVSQSPSNKVTEKGKDVELRCDPISGHTALYWYRQSLGQGLEFLIYFQGNSAPDKSGLPSDRFSAERTGGSVSTLTIQRTQQEDSAVYLCASSLAGGPGELFFGEGSRLTVL.

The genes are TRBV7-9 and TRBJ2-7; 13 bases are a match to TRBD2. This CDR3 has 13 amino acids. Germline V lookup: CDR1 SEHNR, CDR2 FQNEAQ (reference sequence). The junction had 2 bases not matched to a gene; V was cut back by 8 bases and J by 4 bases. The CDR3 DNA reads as TGTGCCAGCGCGACTAGCGGGGGGTACGAGCAGTACTTC. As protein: CASATSGGYEQYF.

CDR3 DNA: TGTGCCAGCAGTCTCACAGGGGGGGTGAACACTGAAGCTTTCTTT. It codes for CASSLTGGVNTEAFF. The chain combines TRBV27 with TRBJ1-1, with TRBD1 identical over 8 bases. CDR1 is MNHEY and CDR2 is SMNVEV in the germline V gene (reference sequence). The J segment lost 0 bases and the V segment lost 5 bases, leaving 5 bases of the junction unmatched. CDR3 length equals 15 residues.

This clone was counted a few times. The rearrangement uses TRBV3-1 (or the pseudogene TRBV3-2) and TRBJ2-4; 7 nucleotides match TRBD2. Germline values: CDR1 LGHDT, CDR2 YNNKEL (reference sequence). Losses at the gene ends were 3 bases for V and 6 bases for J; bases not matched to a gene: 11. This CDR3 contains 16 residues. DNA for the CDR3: TGTGCCAGCAGCCAGACCTTATCGGGCGGGAGAAACATTCAGTACTTC. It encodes CASSQTLSGGRNIQYF.

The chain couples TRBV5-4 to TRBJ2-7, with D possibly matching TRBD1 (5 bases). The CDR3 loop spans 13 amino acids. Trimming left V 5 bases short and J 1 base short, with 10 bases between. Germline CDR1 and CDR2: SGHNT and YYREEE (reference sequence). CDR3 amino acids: CASRPQGSYEQYF. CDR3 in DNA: TGTGCCAGCAGGCCCCAGGGTTCCTACGAGCAGTACTTC.

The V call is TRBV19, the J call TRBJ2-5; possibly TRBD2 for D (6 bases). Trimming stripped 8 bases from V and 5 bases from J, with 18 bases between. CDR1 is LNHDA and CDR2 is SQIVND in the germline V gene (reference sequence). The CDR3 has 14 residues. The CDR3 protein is CASRMGGAGETQYF. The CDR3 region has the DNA TGTGCCAGTCGCATGGGCGGGGCGGGGGAGACCCAGTACTTC. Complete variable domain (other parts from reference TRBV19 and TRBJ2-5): DGGITQSPKYLFRKEGQNVTLSCEQNLNHDAMYWYRQDPGQGLRLIYYSQIVNDFQKGDIAEGYSVSREKKESFPLTVTSAQKNPTAFYLCASRMGGAGETQYFGPGTRLLVL.

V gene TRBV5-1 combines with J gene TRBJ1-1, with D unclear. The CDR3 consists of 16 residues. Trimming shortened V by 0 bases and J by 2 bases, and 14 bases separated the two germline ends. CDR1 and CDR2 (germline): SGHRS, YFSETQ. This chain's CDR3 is CASSLVYRVGNTEAFF. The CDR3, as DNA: TGCGCCAGCAGCTTGGTCTATCGGGTTGGAAACACTGAAGCTTTCTTT.

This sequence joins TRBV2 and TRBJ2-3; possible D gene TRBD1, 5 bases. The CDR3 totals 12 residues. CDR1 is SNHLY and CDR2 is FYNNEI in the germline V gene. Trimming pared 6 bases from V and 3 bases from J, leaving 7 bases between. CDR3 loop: CASRHRTDTQYF. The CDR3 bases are TGTGCCAGCAGGCACAGGACAGATACGCAGTATTTT. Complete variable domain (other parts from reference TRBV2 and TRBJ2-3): EPEVTQTPSHQVTQMGQEVILRCVPISNHLYFYWYRQILGQKVEFLVSFYNNEISEKSEIFDDQFSVERPDGSNFTLKIRSTKLEDSAMYFCASRHRTDTQYFGPGTRLTVL.

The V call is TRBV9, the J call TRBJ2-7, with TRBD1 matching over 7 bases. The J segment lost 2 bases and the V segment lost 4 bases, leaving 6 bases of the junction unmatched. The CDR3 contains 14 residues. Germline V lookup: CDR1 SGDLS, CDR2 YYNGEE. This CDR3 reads CASSLGQVPYEQYF. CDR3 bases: TGTGCCAGCAGCCTCGGACAGGTCCCCTACGAGCAGTACTTC.

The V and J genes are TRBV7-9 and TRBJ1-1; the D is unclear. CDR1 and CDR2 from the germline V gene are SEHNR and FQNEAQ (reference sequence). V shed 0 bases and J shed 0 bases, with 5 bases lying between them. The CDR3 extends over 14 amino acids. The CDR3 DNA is TGTGCCAGCAGCTTAGCACAATTGAACACTGAAGCTTTCTTT. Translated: CASSLAQLNTEAFF.

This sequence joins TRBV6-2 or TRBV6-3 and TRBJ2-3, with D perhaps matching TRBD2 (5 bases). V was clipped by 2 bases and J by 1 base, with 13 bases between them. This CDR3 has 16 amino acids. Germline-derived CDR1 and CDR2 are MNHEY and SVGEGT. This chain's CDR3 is CASSYQAVVGTDTQYF. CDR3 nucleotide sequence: TGTGCCAGCAGTTACCAAGCGGTAGTGGGCACAGATACGCAGTATTTT.

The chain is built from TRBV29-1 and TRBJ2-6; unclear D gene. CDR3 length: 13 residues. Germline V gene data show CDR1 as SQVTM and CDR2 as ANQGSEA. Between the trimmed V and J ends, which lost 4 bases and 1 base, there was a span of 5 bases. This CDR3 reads CSVAVSGANVLTF. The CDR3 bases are TGCAGCGTTGCGGTGTCTGGGGCCAACGTCCTGACTTTC.

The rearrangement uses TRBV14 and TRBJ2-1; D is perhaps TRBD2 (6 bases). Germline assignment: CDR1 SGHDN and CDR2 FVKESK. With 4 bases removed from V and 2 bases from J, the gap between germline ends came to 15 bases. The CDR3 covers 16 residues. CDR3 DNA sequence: TGTGCCAGCAGCCTCCTAGGTGGAGGGGCCTACAATGAGCAGTTCTTC. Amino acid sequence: CASSLLGGGAYNEQFF.

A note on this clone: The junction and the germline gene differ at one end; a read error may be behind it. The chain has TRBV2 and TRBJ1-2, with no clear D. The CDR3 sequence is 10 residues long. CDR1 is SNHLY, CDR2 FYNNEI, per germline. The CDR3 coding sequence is TGTGCCAGCAGAGAAGGGCGCTACACCTTC. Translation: CASREGRYTF.

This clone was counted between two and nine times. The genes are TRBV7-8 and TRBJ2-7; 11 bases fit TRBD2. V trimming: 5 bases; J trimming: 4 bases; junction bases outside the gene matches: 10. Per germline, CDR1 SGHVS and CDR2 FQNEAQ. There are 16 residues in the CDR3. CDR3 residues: CASSRTLAGAYYEQYF. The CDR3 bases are TGTGCCAGCAGCCGAACACTAGCGGGGGCCTATTACGAGCAGTACTTC.

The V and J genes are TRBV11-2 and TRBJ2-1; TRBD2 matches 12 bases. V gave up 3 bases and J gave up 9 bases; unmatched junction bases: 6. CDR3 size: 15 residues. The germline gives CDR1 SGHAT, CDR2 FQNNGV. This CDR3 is CASSLDTSGGLEQFF. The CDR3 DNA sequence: TGTGCCAGCAGCTTGGACACTAGCGGGGGGCTTGAGCAGTTCTTC.

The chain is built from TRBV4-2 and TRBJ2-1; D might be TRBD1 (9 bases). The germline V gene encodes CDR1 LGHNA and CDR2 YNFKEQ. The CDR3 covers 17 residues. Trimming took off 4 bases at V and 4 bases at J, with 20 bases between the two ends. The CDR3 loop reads CASSPIAGTGLYNEQFF. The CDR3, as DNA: TGTGCCAGCAGCCCAATAGCGGGGACAGGGTTGTACAATGAGCAGTTCTTC.